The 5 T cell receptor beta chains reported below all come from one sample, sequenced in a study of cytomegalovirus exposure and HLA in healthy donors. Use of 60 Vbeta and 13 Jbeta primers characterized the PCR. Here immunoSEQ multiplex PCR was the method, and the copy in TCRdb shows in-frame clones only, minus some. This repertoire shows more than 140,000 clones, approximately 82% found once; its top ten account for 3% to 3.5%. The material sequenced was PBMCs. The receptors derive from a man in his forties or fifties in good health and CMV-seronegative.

This chain's CDR3 is CASSPTGQVSYEQYF. The CDR3 DNA sequence: TGCGCCAGCAGCCCAACGGGACAGGTGAGCTACGAGCAGTACTTC. The rearrangement joins TRBV5-1 to TRBJ2-7; 8 positions match TRBD1. V was clipped by 4 bases and J by 3 bases; unmatched bases: 9. CDR1 and CDR2 from the germline V gene are SGHRS and YFSETQ. This CDR3 is built from 15 residues.

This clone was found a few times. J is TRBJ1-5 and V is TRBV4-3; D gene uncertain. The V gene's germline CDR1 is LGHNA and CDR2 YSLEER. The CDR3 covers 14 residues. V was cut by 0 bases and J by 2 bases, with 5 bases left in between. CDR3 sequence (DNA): TGCGCCAGCAGCCAAGATCTTGGCAATCAGCCCCAGCATTTT. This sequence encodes CASSQDLGNQPQHF.

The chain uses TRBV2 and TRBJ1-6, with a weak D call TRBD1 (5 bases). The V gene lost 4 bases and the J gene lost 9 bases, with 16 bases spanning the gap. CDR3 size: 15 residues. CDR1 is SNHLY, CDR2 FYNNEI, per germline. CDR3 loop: CASSGVGGVSSPLHF. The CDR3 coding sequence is TGTGCCAGCAGTGGTGTGGGGGGGGTGAGTTCACCCCTCCACTTT.

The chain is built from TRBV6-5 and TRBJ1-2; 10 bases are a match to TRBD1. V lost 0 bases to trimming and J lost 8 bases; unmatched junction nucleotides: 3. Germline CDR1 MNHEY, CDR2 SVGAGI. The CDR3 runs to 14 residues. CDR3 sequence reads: CASSYSRTGGGYTF. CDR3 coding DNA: TGTGCCAGCAGTTACTCTAGGACAGGGGGAGGCTACACCTTC.

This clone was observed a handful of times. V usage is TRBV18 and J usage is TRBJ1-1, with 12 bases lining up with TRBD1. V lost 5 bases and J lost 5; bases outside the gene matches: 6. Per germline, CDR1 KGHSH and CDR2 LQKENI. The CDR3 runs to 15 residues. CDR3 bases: TGTGCCAGCTCAACGGGACAGGGGGCACGGACTGAAGCTTTCTTT. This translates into CASSTGQGARTEAFF.